These 32 T cell receptor beta chains came from one sample sequenced in a study of cytomegalovirus exposure and HLA in healthy donors. A multiplex PCR was run with 60 Vbeta primers and 13 Jbeta primers. This table comes from immunoSEQ multiplex PCR, and its TCRdb copy is limited to in-frame clones, with some not included. The sample has around 170,000 clones; around 73% are singletons. The sequenced sample consisted of PBMCs. The receptors stem from a male donor in good health and CMV-seronegative.

The chain employs TRBV18 and TRBJ2-5; D perhaps matches TRBD1 (6 bases). CDR3 size: 14 residues. Trimming left V 2 bases short and J 3 bases short, with 10 bases between. From germline, CDR1 is KGHSH and CDR2 LQKENI. The CDR3 nucleotides are TGTGCCAGCTCACCATACAGGGACGAAGAGACCCAGTACTTC. Translated: CASSPYRDEETQYF. The full variable domain, rest sourced from reference TRBV18 and TRBJ2-5, is NAGVMQNPRHLVRRRGQEARLRCSPMKGHSHVYWYRQLPEEGLKFMVYLQKENIIDESGMPKERFSAEFPKEGPSILRIQQVVRGDSAAYFCASSPYRDEETQYFGPGTRLLVL.

V usage is TRBV11-1 and J usage is TRBJ2-1, with 7 bases matching TRBD1. After removal of 3 bases from V and 7 bases from J, the junction contained 6 bases not matched to a gene. CDR1 is SGHAT, CDR2 FQDESV, per germline (reference sequence). The CDR3 covers 14 residues. CDR3 protein: CASSFLVRGNEQFF. For the CDR3, the DNA is TGTGCCAGCAGCTTTCTAGTCAGGGGGAATGAGCAGTTCTTC.

The rearrangement joins TRBV6-5 to TRBJ2-5; 10 nucleotides align to TRBD1. CDR3 length equals 14 residues. Trimming at V came to 5 bases and at J to 4 bases, leaving 4 bases not matched to a gene. Germline CDR1 and CDR2: MNHEY and SVGAGI. DNA for the CDR3: TGTGCCAGCAGTCCCCGGACAGGGGGAGAGACCCAGTACTTC. It codes for CASSPRTGGETQYF.

The chain couples TRBV2 to TRBJ2-6; 10 positions agree with TRBD2. V lost 8 bases and J lost 0; bases outside the gene matches: 1. Germline V gene sequence: CDR1 SNHLY, CDR2 FYNNEI. This CDR3 comprises 15 residues. The CDR3 region has the DNA TGTGCCAGCGCTAGCGGGAGCTCTGGGGCCAACGTCCTGACTTTC. Protein: CASASGSSGANVLTF.

The genes are TRBV7-6 and TRBJ1-4, with 8 nucleotides matching TRBD1. Unmatched junction bases numbered 0, after V lost 3 bases and J lost 3 bases. Looked up from germline, CDR1 is SGHVS and CDR2 is FNYEAQ. The CDR3 loop spans 14 amino acids. CDR3 in DNA: TGTGCCAGCAGCTTCAGGGGGCCTAATGAAAAACTGTTTTTT. Its translation is CASSFRGPNEKLFF.

This chain joins TRBV4-2 and TRBJ2-2; 8 bases are shared with TRBD2. The V gene end was trimmed by 0 bases and the J gene end by 4 bases; junction bases not matched to a gene: 4. The CDR3 sequence is 16 residues long. The germline V gene has CDR1 LGHNA and CDR2 YNFKEQ. CDR3 coding DNA: TGTGCCAGCAGCCAAGATCGGGGGGGTACCACCGGGGAGCTGTTTTTT. Amino acid sequence: CASSQDRGGTTGELFF.

This chain joins TRBV27 and TRBJ2-1, with D hard to call. This CDR3 has 11 residues. Germline CDR1 reads MNHEY; CDR2 reads SMNVEV (reference sequence). The V end was cut by 3 bases, the J end by 7 bases, with 4 bases between. CDR3 in amino acids: CASSLRNEQFF. CDR3 coding DNA: TGTGCCAGCAGTTTGAGGAATGAGCAGTTCTTC.

The chain couples TRBV30 to TRBJ2-7, with 8 bases that match TRBD2. CDR3 length equals 12 residues. CDR1 and CDR2 (germline): GTSNPN, SVGIG (reference sequence). The ends lost 7 bases at V and 5 bases at J; junction bases unmatched: 7. The CDR3 DNA follows: TGTGCCTATAGCGGGATGGAGGACGAGCAGTACTTC. This gives the protein CAYSGMEDEQYF.

The chain employs TRBV7-9 and TRBJ2-3, with 9 bases that match TRBD2. CDR3 length: 13 residues. Per germline, CDR1 SEHNR and CDR2 FQNEAQ (reference sequence). The trim removed 5 bases at V and 6 bases at J, leaving 3 bases unmatched. CDR3: CASSRSGGDTQYF. Here the CDR3 DNA reads TGTGCCAGCAGCCGTAGCGGGGGTGATACGCAGTATTTT.

CDR3 in DNA: TGTGCCAGCAGCCAGGGTCTACAGGGGGCGCGGGGTGAAAAACTGTTTTTT. Residues: CASSQGLQGARGEKLFF. J is TRBJ1-4 and V is TRBV4-2, with TRBD1 matching 9 bases. V was clipped by 3 bases and J by 7 bases; unmatched bases: 12. This CDR3 is built from 17 residues. Germline assignment: CDR1 LGHNA and CDR2 YNFKEQ.

The chain couples TRBV6-5 to TRBJ2-1; TRBD1 matches 9 bases. The CDR3 runs to 14 residues. Germline V gene lookup returns CDR1 MNHEY and CDR2 SVGAGI. Unmatched junction bases numbered 8, after V lost 8 bases and J lost 6 bases. As DNA, the CDR3 is TGTGCCAGCTATCGACAGGGGGTTGGCAATGAGCAGTTCTTC. This sequence encodes CASYRQGVGNEQFF.

This clone was detected once. The rearrangement joins TRBV6-5 to TRBJ1-5, with D uncertain. The ends were cut back, 7 bases at V and 2 bases at J, with 9 bases in the middle. CDR1 and CDR2 (germline): MNHEY, SVGAGI. The CDR3 is 13 residues long. CDR3 DNA sequence: TGTGCCAGCAAAGGGAGCGGCAATCAGCCCCAGCATTTT. Translation: CASKGSGNQPQHF.

This clone was seen more than once but under ten times. The V gene is TRBV7-2, the J gene TRBJ2-1; D is ambiguous. The germline V gene has CDR1 SGHTA and CDR2 FQGNSA. This CDR3 comprises 12 residues. Trimming removed 3 bases at V and 7 bases at J, with 7 bases between. The CDR3 loop reads CASSFSVNEQFF. CDR3 sequence (DNA): TGTGCCAGCAGCTTCAGTGTGAATGAGCAGTTCTTC.

The rearrangement links TRBV27 to TRBJ2-7; 7 bases are shared with TRBD2. The germline V gene has CDR1 MNHEY and CDR2 SMNVEV (reference sequence). The CDR3 consists of 13 residues. Losses at the gene ends were 3 bases for V and 5 bases for J; bases not matched to a gene: 4. The CDR3 is CASSLAGVNEQYF. The CDR3 nucleotides are TGTGCCAGCAGTTTGGCGGGAGTCAACGAGCAGTACTTC.

The sample holds one count of this clone. The chain has TRBV19 and TRBJ2-2; D ambiguous. The CDR3 has 10 amino acids. Trimming removed 11 bases from V and 7 bases from J, with 8 bases in between. Germline lookup yields CDR1 LNHDA and CDR2 SQIVND (reference sequence). The CDR3: CAAGGGELFF. Written as DNA, the CDR3 is TGTGCCGCCGGTGGCGGGGAGCTGTTTTTT.

The chain recombines TRBV7-3 with TRBJ2-1; 9 bases are shared with TRBD2. The V and J ends lost 1 base and 7 bases, in that order; junction bases with no gene match: 14. Germline lookup yields CDR1 SGHTA and CDR2 FQGTGA. The CDR3 is 18 residues long. The CDR3 DNA reads as TGTGCCAGCAGCTTAAGCCCTCCAGCGGGAGGTCTCGGTAATGAGCAGTTCTTC. Residues: CASSLSPPAGGLGNEQFF.

The CDR3 region has the DNA TGCGCCAGCAGCTTGAGGTTGCGGGGGCCTGAAGATACGCAGTATTTT. The encoded protein is CASSLRLRGPEDTQYF. This chain connects TRBV5-1 to TRBJ2-3; weak D call: TRBD2 (7 bases). There are 16 residues in the CDR3. Germline CDR1 and CDR2: SGHRS and YFSETQ. Trimming left V 1 base short and J 5 bases short, with 17 bases between.

This clone appeared a single time. The chain carries TRBV4-3 and TRBJ1-5; 8 bases agree with TRBD1. Germline loops: CDR1 LGHNA, CDR2 YSLEER. J was trimmed by 7 bases and V by 3 bases; bases with no gene match: 2. This CDR3 is built from 13 residues. The CDR3 DNA sequence: TGCGCCAGCAGCCAGACAGGGGACCAGCCCCAGCATTTT. Its protein product is CASSQTGDQPQHF.

This clone appeared once. The gene calls are TRBV6-1 and TRBJ1-5; a weak D match, TRBD1 (5 bases). The CDR3 runs 15 residues. In germline, CDR1 is MNHNS, CDR2 SASEGT. V was trimmed by 3 bases and J by 3 bases, leaving 12 bases between them. The CDR3 here is CASSDGPGPNQPQHF. The DNA for the CDR3 is TGTGCCAGCAGTGACGGCCCAGGGCCCAATCAGCCCCAGCATTTT.

This sequence joins TRBV23-1 and TRBJ1-5; no definite D call. TRBV23-1 is an open reading frame, and its role is uncertain. The CDR3 runs 12 residues. V was pared by 5 bases and J by 4 bases, with 6 bases between. CDR3 sequence (DNA): TGCGCCAGCAGTATTCCTAATCAGCCCCAGCATTTT. This gives the protein CASSIPNQPQHF.

V gene TRBV4-1 combines with J gene TRBJ2-2, with 12 bases fitting TRBD2. J gave up 3 bases and V 1 base, and 6 bases lay outside the gene matches. This CDR3 contains 18 residues. Germline V gene data show CDR1 as MGHRA and CDR2 as YSYEKL. The chain's CDR3 is CASSQGPTSGGYTGELFF. The CDR3 nucleotides read TGCGCCAGCAGCCAAGGCCCTACTAGCGGGGGGTACACCGGGGAGCTGTTTTTT.

This clone was seen a handful of times. The rearrangement uses TRBV28 and TRBJ2-1, with D perhaps matching TRBD2 (5 bases). The ends were cut back, 7 bases at V and 6 bases at J, with 16 bases in the middle. Germline CDR1 and CDR2: MDHEN and SYDVKM. The CDR3 sequence is 14 residues long. CDR3 sequence reads: CASKGEARLNEQFF. The CDR3 DNA follows: TGTGCCAGCAAGGGAGAAGCGAGGCTCAATGAGCAGTTCTTC.

The chain joins TRBV19 to TRBJ1-5; D remains unclear. From germline, CDR1 is LNHDA and CDR2 SQIVND (reference sequence). The CDR3 contains 16 residues. Between the trimmed V and J ends, which lost 1 base and 3 bases, there was a span of 13 bases. CDR3 DNA sequence: TGTGCCAGTAGTATAGGGAGAGGGAAATTCAATCAGCCCCAGCATTTT. Protein sequence: CASSIGRGKFNQPQHF.

The V and J genes are TRBV5-1 and TRBJ2-7; 7 bases map to TRBD1. Losses at the gene ends were 4 bases for V and 0 bases for J; bases not matched to a gene: 7. Germline V gene lookup returns CDR1 SGHRS and CDR2 YFSETQ. The CDR3 totals 15 residues. The CDR3 here is CASSPMTGSSYEQYF. The CDR3 region has the DNA TGCGCCAGCAGCCCTATGACAGGGAGCTCCTACGAGCAGTACTTC.

Concerning this clone itself: One end of the junction is discordant with germline, which a read error may explain. The V and J genes are TRBV7-7 and TRBJ2-2, with D unclear. The V gene's germline CDR1 is SSHAT and CDR2 FNYEAQ (reference sequence). CDR3 length: 13 residues. The CDR3 is CASSLVAAGELFF. DNA for the CDR3: TGTGCTAGCAGCTTAGTCGCGGCCGGGGAGCTGTTTTTT. Drawing the rest from reference TRBV7-7 and TRBJ2-2, the complete variable domain is GAGVSQSPRYKVTKRGQDVTLRCDPISSHATLYWYQQALGQGPEFLTYFNYEAQPDKSGLPSDRFSAERPEGSISTLTIQRTEQRDSAMYRCASSLVAAGELFFGEGSRLTVL.

This chain uses TRBV28 with TRBJ2-6; TRBD1 aligns across 8 bases. The CDR3 sequence is 15 residues long. Germline V gene sequence: CDR1 MDHEN, CDR2 SYDVKM. V shed 7 bases and J 2 bases; nucleotides not matched to a gene: 4. CDR3 DNA: TGTGCCAGCACCCTACAGGGGGCTGGGGCCAACGTCCTGACTTTC. Protein: CASTLQGAGANVLTF.

The table lists this clone with a few counts. The chain carries TRBV30 and TRBJ2-1; 8 bases map to TRBD2. After removal of 6 bases from V and 5 bases from J, the junction contained 0 bases not matched to a gene. This CDR3 contains 11 residues. Per germline, CDR1 GTSNPN and CDR2 SVGIG (reference sequence). The DNA for the CDR3 is TGTGCCTGTAGCGGGGACAATGAGCAGTTCTTC. It translates to CACSGDNEQFF.

The CDR3 protein is CASSVTSGTYNEQFF. The CDR3 nucleotides are TGTGCCAGTAGTGTGACTAGCGGGACCTACAATGAGCAGTTCTTC. V and J are TRBV19 and TRBJ2-1, with 11 nucleotides matching TRBD2. The germline V gene encodes CDR1 LNHDA and CDR2 SQIVND (reference sequence). This CDR3 region has 15 residues. V lost 5 bases to trimming and J lost 2 bases; unmatched junction nucleotides: 2.

The chain joins TRBV20-1 to TRBJ2-7; D gene ambiguous. CDR1 DFQATT and CDR2 SNEGSKA come from the germline V gene (reference sequence). The CDR3 covers 11 residues. The V end lost 2 bases, the J end lost 6 bases, and 8 bases lay between the germline ends. The CDR3 region has the DNA TGCAGTGCTAGATTAGCAAGCGAGCAGTACTTC. Its protein is CSARLASEQYF.

The rearrangement uses TRBV2 and TRBJ2-2, with 7 bases aligning to TRBD1. V shed 9 bases and J 5 bases; nucleotides not matched to a gene: 12. The CDR3 spans 15 residues. Per germline, CDR1 SNHLY and CDR2 FYNNEI. CDR3 residues: CASEGVQGETGELFF. The CDR3 DNA follows: TGTGCCAGTGAGGGCGTTCAGGGGGAGACCGGGGAGCTGTTTTTT.

J is TRBJ2-7 and V is TRBV5-1; TRBD2 agrees at 12 bases. This CDR3 is 15 amino acids long. Germline-derived CDR1 and CDR2 are SGHRS and YFSETQ. V shed 3 bases and J 3 bases; nucleotides not matched to a gene: 4. The CDR3 bases are TGCGCCAGCAGCTACCTAGCGGGAGGGTACTACGAGCAGTACTTC. Protein product: CASSYLAGGYYEQYF.

Only one count was recorded for this clone. The chain employs TRBV5-4 and TRBJ1-2, with 7 bases aligning to TRBD1. Germline V gives CDR1 SGHNT, CDR2 YYREEE (reference sequence). CDR3 size: 14 residues. J gave up 4 bases and V 2 bases, and 5 bases lay outside the gene matches. The CDR3 region has the DNA TGTGCCAGCAGCTTAGGAACAGGGGTCTATGGCTACACCTTC. Its translation: CASSLGTGVYGYTF.